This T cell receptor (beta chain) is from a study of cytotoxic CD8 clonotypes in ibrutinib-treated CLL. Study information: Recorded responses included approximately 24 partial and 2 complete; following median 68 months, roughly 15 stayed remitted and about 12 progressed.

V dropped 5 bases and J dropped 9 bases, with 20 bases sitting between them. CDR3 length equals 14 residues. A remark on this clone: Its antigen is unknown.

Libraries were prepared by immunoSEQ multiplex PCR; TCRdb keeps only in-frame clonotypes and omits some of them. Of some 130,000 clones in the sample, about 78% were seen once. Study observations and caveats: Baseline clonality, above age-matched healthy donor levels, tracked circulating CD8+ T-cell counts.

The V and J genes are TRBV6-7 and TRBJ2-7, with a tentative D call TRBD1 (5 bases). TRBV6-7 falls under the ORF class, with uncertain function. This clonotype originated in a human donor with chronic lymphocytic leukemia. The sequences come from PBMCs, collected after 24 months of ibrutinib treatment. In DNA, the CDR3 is TGTGCCAGCAGTAAACAGGAAGCCCCTAGGGTGCAGTACTTC. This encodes CASSKQEAPRVQYF.